One sample yielded the 27 T cell receptor beta chains listed below, sequenced in a study of breast tumors, draining lymph nodes, adjacent tissues. The lymph nodes were axillary draining lymph nodes from breast cancer patients. TCRdb processed the multiplex PCR reads anew with MiXCR; each CDR3 protein has one entry. Of about 200,000 distinct CDR3 sequences in the sample, nearly 35% were seen once. What was sequenced was axillary lymph node tissue. These receptors all come from a female donor with breast cancer. Some clones in this sample may be carry-over from other donors' samples.

This chain links TRBV10-1 with TRBJ2-5; maybe TRBD2 (5 bases). Trimming cost V 5 bases and J 5 bases, with 12 bases left between them. This CDR3 is built from 13 residues. Germline values: CDR1 WNHNN, CDR2 SYGVQD (reference sequence). This chain's CDR3 is CASSLGVLETQYF. The CDR3 DNA reads as TGCGCCAGCAGTCTCGGGGTCTTGGAGACCCAGTACTTC.

Of note for this clonotype: A single base separates this from a much larger clone, so it may be a read error. The rearrangement links TRBV5-1 to TRBJ2-7; possibly TRBD1 or TRBD2 for D (5 bases each). Germline CDR1 and CDR2: SGHRS and YFSETQ. The CDR3 runs 13 residues. This CDR3 reads CASNLEGTYDQYF. CDR3 bases: TGCGCCAGCAACTTAGAGGGGACCTACGACCAGTACTTC. The whole variable domain, filled in from reference TRBV5-1 and TRBJ2-7, reads KAGVTQTPRYLIKTRGQQVTLSCSPISGHRSVSWYQQTPGQGLQFLFEYFSETQRNKGNFPGRFSGRQFSNSRSEMNVSTLELGDSALYLCASNLEGTYDQYFGPGTRLTVT.

In its sample, this clonotype was seen many times. The chain recombines TRBV12-3 or TRBV12-4 with TRBJ1-6; tentative D call: TRBD1 (5 bases). The germline V and J ends were trimmed by 5 bases and 10 bases, with 15 bases remaining between them. This CDR3 comprises 14 residues. In DNA, the CDR3 is TGTGCCAGCAGTCTCGTGGGGGGAAGATCACCCCTCCACTTT. Residues: CASSLVGGRSPLHF.

This clonotype occurred many times. This chain joins TRBV20-1 and TRBJ2-7; D remains ambiguous. The germline gives CDR1 DFQATT, CDR2 SNEGSKA (reference sequence). Trimming removed 3 bases from V and 7 bases from J, with 13 bases in between. CDR3 size: 12 residues. CDR3 loop: CSASTGFGEQYF. The CDR3 DNA is TGCAGTGCTAGTACCGGCTTTGGAGAGCAGTACTTC.

The sample holds one count of this clonotype. The chain is built from TRBV5-1 and TRBJ1-2, with 7 bases aligning to TRBD1. CDR3 size: 11 residues. V shed 10 bases and J 6 bases; nucleotides not matched to a gene: 6. Looked up from germline, CDR1 is SGHRS and CDR2 is YFSETQ. The CDR3 DNA is TGCGCCCTCAGGGGGGAACATGGCTACACCTTC. It yields the protein CALRGEHGYTF.

This clonotype was counted ten times or more. This rearrangement joins TRBV9 to TRBJ2-1; 10 bases are a match to TRBD2. The J segment lost 9 bases and the V segment lost 5 bases, leaving 8 bases of the junction unmatched. There are 14 residues in the CDR3. Germline CDR1 reads SGDLS; CDR2 reads YYNGEE. CDR3 protein: CASSTTSGNGEQFF. For the CDR3, the DNA is TGTGCCAGCAGTACTACTAGCGGGAATGGTGAGCAGTTCTTC.

This sequence joins TRBV7-9 and TRBJ1-3; TRBD1 might be the D (5 bases). CDR1 is SEHNR and CDR2 is FQNEAQ in the germline V gene (reference sequence). The CDR3 has 16 amino acids. Deletions cut 3 bases from V and 6 bases from J, with 18 bases between. Here the CDR3 reads CASSFLGGVGVNTIYF. CDR3 sequence (DNA): TGTGCCAGCAGCTTCCTTGGCGGGGTAGGGGTAAACACCATATATTTT.

This clonotype was observed at least ten times. This chain uses TRBV7-2 with TRBJ2-1; D possibly corresponds to TRBD2 (5 bases). Looked up from germline, CDR1 is SGHTA and CDR2 is FQGNSA. Trimming shortened V by 1 base and J by 6 bases, and 7 bases separated the two germline ends. CDR3 length: 13 amino acids. This CDR3 reads CASSLGSANEQFF. CDR3 DNA sequence: TGTGCCAGCAGCTTAGGTAGCGCCAATGAGCAGTTCTTC.

This clonotype was detected many times. The J gene is TRBJ2-3, the V gene TRBV4-1; 8 bases are a match to TRBD2. CDR1 and CDR2 (germline): MGHRA, YSYEKL. Trimming cost V 2 bases and J 1 base; bases outside gene matches: 2. This CDR3 has 15 residues. The DNA for the CDR3 is TGCGCCAGCAGCCAAAAAGCGGGGGGCACAGATACGCAGTATTTT. Translation: CASSQKAGGTDTQYF.

The rearrangement uses TRBV18 and TRBJ2-5, with 7 nucleotides matching TRBD1. The CDR3 is 14 residues long. V trimming: 4 bases; J trimming: 5 bases; junction bases outside the gene matches: 7. Looked up from germline, CDR1 is KGHSH and CDR2 is LQKENI. As DNA, the CDR3 is TGTGCCAGCTCACTAGGGACAGAAAGGGAGACCCAGTACTTC. Translating it yields CASSLGTERETQYF.

J is TRBJ2-5 and V is TRBV12-5; TRBD2 agrees at 7 bases. The V gene's germline CDR1 is LGHNT and CDR2 FRNRAP. Germline trimming cut 2 bases from V and 4 bases from J; bases unmatched to any gene: 4. The CDR3 length is 14 residues. The CDR3 sequence is CASGLLGGRETQYF. The CDR3 DNA reads TGTGCTAGTGGTTTGCTGGGGGGGAGAGAGACCCAGTACTTC.

This clonotype was detected many times. The chain joins TRBV6-5 to TRBJ2-7; possible D gene TRBD2, 6 bases. The CDR3 covers 15 residues. CDR1 is MNHEY, CDR2 SVGAGI, per germline. V lost 3 bases and J lost 4, with 16 bases in between. The chain's CDR3 is CASSYQRDFPYEQYF. The DNA of the CDR3 is TGTGCCAGCAGTTATCAACGGGACTTCCCTTACGAGCAGTACTTC.

V is TRBV7-3 and J is TRBJ1-1, with 8 nucleotides matching TRBD1. The CDR3 is made up of 15 amino acids. The V and J ends lost 0 bases and 5 bases, in that order; junction bases with no gene match: 5. In germline, CDR1 is SGHTA, CDR2 FQGTGA. CDR3: CASSLTRTGLTEAFF. DNA for the CDR3: TGTGCCAGCAGCTTAACTAGGACAGGGCTAACTGAAGCTTTCTTT. The full variable domain, rest sourced from reference TRBV7-3 and TRBJ1-1, is GAGVSQTPSNKVTEKGKYVELRCDPISGHTALYWYRQSLGQGPEFLIYFQGTGAADDSGLPNDRFFAVRPEGSVSTLKIQRTERGDSAVYLCASSLTRTGLTEAFFGQGTRLTVV.

The genes are TRBV15 and TRBJ1-5; D ambiguous. Per germline, CDR1 LNHNV and CDR2 YYDKDF (reference sequence). This CDR3 spans 15 amino acids. V lost 1 base, J lost 2 bases, and 9 bases lay in between. DNA of the CDR3: TGTGCCACCAGCAGAGGGGTGGGCGGCAATCAGCCCCAGCATTTT. Residues: CATSRGVGGNQPQHF. The full variable domain, its missing parts supplied by reference TRBV15 and TRBJ1-5, is DAMVIQNPRYQVTQFGKPVTLSCSQTLNHNVMYWYQQKSSQAPKLLFHYYDKDFNNEADTPDNFQSRRPNTSFCFLDIRSPGLGDTAMYLCATSRGVGGNQPQHFGDGTRLSIL.

This clonotype was seen ten or more times. The V call is TRBV6-1, the J call TRBJ2-7, with 11 bases aligning to TRBD1. This CDR3 is built from 15 residues. Unmatched junction bases numbered 8, after V lost 4 bases and J lost 6 bases. In germline, CDR1 is MNHNS, CDR2 SASEGT. The CDR3 sequence: CASSVDRGLLGEQYF. The DNA for the CDR3 is TGTGCCAGCAGTGTGGACAGGGGGCTACTAGGCGAGCAGTACTTC.

This clonotype was observed at least ten times. The gene calls are TRBV6-4 and TRBJ2-1; D possibly matches TRBD1 or TRBD2 (5 bases each). The CDR3 spans 15 residues. V gave up 6 bases and J gave up 3 bases, with 15 bases separating them. Germline CDR1 is MRHNA and CDR2 is SNTAGT. The CDR3 spells CASRSTAGSYNEQFF. CDR3 nucleotides: TGTGCCAGCAGAAGTACGGCAGGGAGCTACAATGAGCAGTTCTTC.

This clonotype has at least ten counts. The rearrangement uses TRBV20-1 and TRBJ2-2; D perhaps matches TRBD2 (5 bases). The CDR3 runs 11 residues. Germline lookup yields CDR1 DFQATT and CDR2 SNEGSKA (reference sequence). V lost 6 bases, J lost 4 bases, and 6 bases lay in between. CDR3 sequence reads: CSAEVTGELFF. The CDR3 DNA sequence: TGCAGTGCGGAGGTCACCGGGGAGCTGTTTTTT.

The J gene is TRBJ1-1, the V gene TRBV20-1; D is perhaps TRBD1 (6 bases). The V and J ends lost 6 bases and 5 bases respectively, with 16 bases between them. Germline V lookup: CDR1 DFQATT, CDR2 SNEGSKA (reference sequence). The CDR3 loop spans 13 amino acids. CDR3 region: CSASPGAQTEAFF. The CDR3, as DNA: TGCAGTGCCAGTCCGGGGGCGCAGACTGAAGCTTTCTTT.

There are many counts of this clonotype. The rearrangement uses TRBV5-6 and TRBJ2-7; D gene unclear. Per germline, CDR1 SGHDT and CDR2 YYEEEE. Trimming shortened V by 1 base and J by 3 bases, and 14 bases separated the two germline ends. This CDR3 has 15 residues. CDR3 residues: CASSLSPLGRYEQYF. The CDR3 nucleotides read TGTGCCAGCAGCTTGTCTCCCTTAGGTCGCTACGAGCAGTACTTC.

This clonotype was found many times. This chain uses TRBV7-9 with TRBJ2-2, with D possibly matching TRBD1 (6 bases). From germline, CDR1 is SEHNR and CDR2 FQNEAQ (reference sequence). Deletions cut 5 bases from V and 9 bases from J, with 19 bases between. The CDR3 runs 15 residues. The DNA for the CDR3 is TGTGCCAGCAGCCGGGGCCAACAGGGATATAGGGAGCTGTTTTTT. Encoded protein: CASSRGQQGYRELFF. Full variable domain (rest looked up from reference TRBV7-9 and TRBJ2-2): DTGVSQNPRHKITKRGQNVTFRCDPISEHNRLYWYRQTLGQGPEFLTYFQNEAQLEKSRLLSDRFSAERPKGSFSTLEIQRTEQGDSAMYLCASSRGQQGYRELFFGEGSRLTVL.

This clonotype occurred many times. The rearrangement links TRBV6-7 to TRBJ1-5; 7 bases align to TRBD1. TRBV6-7 carries the ORF label, with uncertain function. Trimming removed 7 bases from V and 3 bases from J; junction bases left unmatched: 15. CDR3 length: 17 residues. The CDR3 spells CASTIHLNRGPNQPQHF. DNA for the CDR3: TGTGCCAGCACCATACACCTGAACAGGGGACCCAATCAGCCCCAGCATTTT.

This clonotype was recorded at least ten times. The rearrangement uses TRBV20-1 and TRBJ2-7, with D perhaps matching TRBD2 (6 bases). Germline CDR1 is DFQATT and CDR2 is SNEGSKA (reference sequence). V was pared by 0 bases and J by 6 bases, with 12 bases between. The CDR3 covers 13 residues. CDR3: CSARDQLAGEQYF. DNA of the CDR3: TGCAGTGCTAGAGATCAACTAGCAGGCGAGCAGTACTTC.

For this clonotype: Possible read error: a much larger clone is one base away. The genes are TRBV20-1 and TRBJ2-7; a possible D gene is TRBD2 (7 bases). Germline lookup yields CDR1 DFQATT and CDR2 SNEGSKA (reference sequence). V was clipped by 5 bases and J by 6 bases, with 20 bases between them. The CDR3 has 14 residues. CDR3 protein: CSAPRGGSTAEQYF. Written as DNA, the CDR3 is TGCAGTGCTCCCAGGGGAGGGAGTACGGCCGAGCAGTACTTC.

This clonotype came up a few times. The CDR3 loop reads CASSQEKAGRSYGYTF. In nucleotides, the CDR3 is TGTGCCAGCAGCCAAGAAAAGGCGGGCAGGAGTTATGGCTACACCTTC. This chain connects TRBV3-1 to TRBJ1-2; D not certain. There are 16 residues in the CDR3. The germline gives CDR1 LGHDT, CDR2 YNNKEL (reference sequence). V dropped 0 bases and J dropped 5 bases, with 16 bases sitting between them.

The rearrangement joins TRBV7-2 to TRBJ2-7; 8 bases are shared with TRBD2. The CDR3 loop spans 14 amino acids. Looked up from germline, CDR1 is SGHTA and CDR2 is FQGNSA. V lost 1 base, J lost 3 bases, and 2 bases stayed unmatched. The CDR3, as DNA: TGTGCCAGCAGCTTAGGGGCGGGGGGCTACGAGCAGTACTTC. Protein: CASSLGAGGYEQYF.

The chain is built from TRBV5-6 and TRBJ2-5; 9 bases line up with TRBD2. V dropped 4 bases and J dropped 2; count of bases not matched to a gene: 9. The germline V gene encodes CDR1 SGHDT and CDR2 YYEEEE. This CDR3 is 16 amino acids long. The CDR3 region is CASSIAGGPGQETQYF. The CDR3 DNA reads as TGTGCCAGCAGCATTGCGGGAGGGCCGGGGCAAGAGACCCAGTACTTC. The entire variable domain, with the rest obtained from reference TRBV5-6 and TRBJ2-5, is as follows: DAGVTQSPTHLIKTRGQQVTLRCSPKSGHDTVSWYQQALGQGPQFIFQYYEEEERQRGNFPDRFSGHQFPNYSSELNVNALLLGDSALYLCASSIAGGPGQETQYFGPGTRLLVL.

V gene TRBV7-3 combines with J gene TRBJ2-4; D possibly corresponds to TRBD2 (5 bases). V was shortened by 0 bases and J by 0 bases, with 15 bases between the two germline ends. Looked up from germline, CDR1 is SGHTA and CDR2 is FQGTGA. The CDR3 consists of 18 residues. The CDR3: CASSLTSPAALAKNIQYF. The DNA of the CDR3 is TGTGCCAGCAGCTTAACGTCCCCAGCGGCTCTAGCCAAAAACATTCAGTACTTC.